The sequence of this T cell receptor beta chain was determined in a study of CD8+CD57+ T cells in acquired aplastic anemia. An expansion of CD8+CD57+ cells by flow cytometry had been shown in patients chosen for sequencing. Study-wide findings and caveats: Controls and patients did not differ significantly in CD8+ Simpson's diversity.

As concerns this clonotype: The antigen is not known.

The study profiled TCR beta VDJ and CDR3 using genomic DNA as template. TCRdb used MiXCR to reprocess the reads, holding one entry per CDR3 protein. This table holds 450,000 to 600,000 distinct CDR3 sequences, around 30% found once. Germline assignment: CDR1 MGHDK and CDR2 SYGVNS. Trimming shortened V by 6 bases and J by 5 bases, and 17 bases separated the two germline ends. The CDR3 totals 14 residues. The gene calls are TRBV25-1 and TRBJ2-7, with D perhaps being TRBD1 or TRBD2 (6 bases each). The clonotype was recovered from a human donor with aplastic anemia. The sequencing sample was made of sorted CD4+, CD8+, or CD8+CD57+ T cells (not recorded which) from PBMCs. The CDR3 here is CASRGPGAPDEQYF. CDR3 in DNA: TGTGCCAGCAGAGGCCCGGGGGCGCCGGACGAGCAGTACTTC.